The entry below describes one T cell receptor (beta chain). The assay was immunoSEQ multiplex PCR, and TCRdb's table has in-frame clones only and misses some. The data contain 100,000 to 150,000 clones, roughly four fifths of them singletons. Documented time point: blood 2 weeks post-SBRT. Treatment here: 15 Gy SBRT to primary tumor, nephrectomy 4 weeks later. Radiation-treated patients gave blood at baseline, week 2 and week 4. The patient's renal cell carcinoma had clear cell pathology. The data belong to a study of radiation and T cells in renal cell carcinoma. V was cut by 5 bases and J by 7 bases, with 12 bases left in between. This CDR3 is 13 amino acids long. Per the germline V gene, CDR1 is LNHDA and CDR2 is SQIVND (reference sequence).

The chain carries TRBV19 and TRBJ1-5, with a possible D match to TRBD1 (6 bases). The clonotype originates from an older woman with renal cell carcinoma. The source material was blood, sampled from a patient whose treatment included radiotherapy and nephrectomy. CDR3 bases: TGTGCCAGTAGTTATCAGGGGAACCAGCCCCAGCATTTT. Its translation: CASSYQGNQPQHF.